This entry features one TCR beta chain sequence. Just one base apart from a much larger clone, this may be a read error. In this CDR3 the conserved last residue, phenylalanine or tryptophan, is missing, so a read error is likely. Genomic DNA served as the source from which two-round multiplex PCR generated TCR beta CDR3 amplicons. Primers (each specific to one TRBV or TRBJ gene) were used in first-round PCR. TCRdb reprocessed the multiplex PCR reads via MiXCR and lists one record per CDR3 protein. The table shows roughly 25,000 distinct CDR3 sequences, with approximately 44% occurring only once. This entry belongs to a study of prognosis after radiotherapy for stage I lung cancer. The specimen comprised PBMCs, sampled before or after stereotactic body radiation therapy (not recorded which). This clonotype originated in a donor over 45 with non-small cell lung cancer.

The chain's CDR3 is CASSGNAGGQETQYL. As DNA, the CDR3 is TGTGCCAGCAGTGGCAACGCGGGGGGCCAAGAGACCCAGTACCTC. The chain has TRBV25-1 and TRBJ2-5; 8 bases align to TRBD2. Germline V gene data show CDR1 as MGHDK and CDR2 as SYGVNS. The V segment lost 4 bases and the J segment 1 base; nucleotides outside the gene matches: 5. The length of the CDR3 is 15 residues.